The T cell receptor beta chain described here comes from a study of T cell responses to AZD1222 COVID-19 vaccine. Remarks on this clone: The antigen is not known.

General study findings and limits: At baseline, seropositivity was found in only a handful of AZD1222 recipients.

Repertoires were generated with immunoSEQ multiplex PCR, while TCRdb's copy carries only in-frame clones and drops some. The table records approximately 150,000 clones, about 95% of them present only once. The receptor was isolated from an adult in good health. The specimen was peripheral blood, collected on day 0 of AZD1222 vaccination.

This CDR3 is CASSQETGRNYGYTF. The CDR3 DNA sequence: TGCGCCAGCAGCCAAGAGACGGGCAGGAACTATGGCTACACCTTC. The genes are TRBV4-1 and TRBJ1-2; D remains ambiguous. There are 15 residues in the CDR3. The germline V and J ends were trimmed by 0 bases and 2 bases, with 10 bases remaining between them. Germline V lookup: CDR1 MGHRA, CDR2 YSYEKL.